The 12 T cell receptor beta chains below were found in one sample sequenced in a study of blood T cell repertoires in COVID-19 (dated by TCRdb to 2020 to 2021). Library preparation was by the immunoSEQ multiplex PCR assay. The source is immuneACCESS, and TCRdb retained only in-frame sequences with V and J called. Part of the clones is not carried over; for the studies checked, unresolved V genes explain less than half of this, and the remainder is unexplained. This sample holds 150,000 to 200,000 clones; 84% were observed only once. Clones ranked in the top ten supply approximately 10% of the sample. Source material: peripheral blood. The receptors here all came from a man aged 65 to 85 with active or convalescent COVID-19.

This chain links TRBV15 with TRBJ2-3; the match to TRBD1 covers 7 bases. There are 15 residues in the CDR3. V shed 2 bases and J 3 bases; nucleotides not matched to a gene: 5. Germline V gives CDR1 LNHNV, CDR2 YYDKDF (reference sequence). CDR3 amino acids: CATSRRGGQTDTQYF. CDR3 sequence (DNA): TGTGCCACCAGCAGACGAGGGGGACAGACAGATACGCAGTATTTT.

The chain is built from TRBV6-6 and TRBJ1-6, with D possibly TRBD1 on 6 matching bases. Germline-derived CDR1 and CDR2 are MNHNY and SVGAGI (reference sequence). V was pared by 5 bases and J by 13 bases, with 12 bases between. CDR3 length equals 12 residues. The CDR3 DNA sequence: TGTGCCAGCAGTACAGGGACACTTCCCCTCCACTTT. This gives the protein CASSTGTLPLHF.

The DNA of the CDR3 is TGCGCCAGCAGTGAGCAGGGTCACTACAATGAGCAGTTCTTC. Protein product: CASSEQGHYNEQFF. The rearrangement links TRBV10-1 to TRBJ2-1; tentative D call: TRBD1 (5 bases). V lost 2 bases to trimming and J lost 3 bases, with 8 bases between them. Germline V gives CDR1 WNHNN, CDR2 SYGVQD (reference sequence). The CDR3 sequence is 14 residues long.

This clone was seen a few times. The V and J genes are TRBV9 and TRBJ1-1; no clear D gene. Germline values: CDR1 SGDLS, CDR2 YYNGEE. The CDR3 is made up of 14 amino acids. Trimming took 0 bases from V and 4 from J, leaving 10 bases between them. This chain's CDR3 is CASSVEWAGTEAFF. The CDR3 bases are TGTGCCAGCAGCGTAGAATGGGCCGGCACTGAAGCTTTCTTT.

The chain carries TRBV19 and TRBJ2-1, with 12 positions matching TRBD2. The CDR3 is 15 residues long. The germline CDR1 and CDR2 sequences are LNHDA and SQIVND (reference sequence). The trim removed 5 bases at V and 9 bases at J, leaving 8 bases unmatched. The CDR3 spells CASSPRLAGEVEQFF. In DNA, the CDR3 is TGTGCCAGTAGTCCAAGACTAGCGGGAGAGGTTGAGCAGTTCTTC.

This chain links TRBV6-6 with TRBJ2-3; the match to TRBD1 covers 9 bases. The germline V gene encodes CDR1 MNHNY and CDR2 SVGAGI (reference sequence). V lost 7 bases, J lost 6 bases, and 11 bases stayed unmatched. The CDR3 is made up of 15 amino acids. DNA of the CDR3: TGTGCCAGCACGCGGGACAGGGCCGGTACCGATACGCAGTATTTT. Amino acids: CASTRDRAGTDTQYF.

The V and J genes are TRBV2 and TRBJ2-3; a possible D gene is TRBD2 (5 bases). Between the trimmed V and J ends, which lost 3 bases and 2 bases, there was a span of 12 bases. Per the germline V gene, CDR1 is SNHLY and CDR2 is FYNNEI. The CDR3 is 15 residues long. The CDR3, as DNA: TGTGCCAGCAGTGATAGGCGGGCCCACACAGATACGCAGTATTTT. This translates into CASSDRRAHTDTQYF. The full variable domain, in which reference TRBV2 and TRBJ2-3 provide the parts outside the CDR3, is EPEVTQTPSHQVTQMGQEVILRCVPISNHLYFYWYRQILGQKVEFLVSFYNNEISEKSEIFDDQFSVERPDGSNFTLKIRSTKLEDSAMYFCASSDRRAHTDTQYFGPGTRLTVL.

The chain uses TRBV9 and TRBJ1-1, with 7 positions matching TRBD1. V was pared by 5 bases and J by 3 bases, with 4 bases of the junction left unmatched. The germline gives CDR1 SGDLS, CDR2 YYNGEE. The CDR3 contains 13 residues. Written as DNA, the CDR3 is TGTGCCAGCAGTCGACAGGGAGACACTGAAGCTTTCTTT. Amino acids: CASSRQGDTEAFF.

CDR3 in DNA: TGTGCCAGCTCACCACCGGCTCCAGGGCCAATCTATGGCTACACCTTC. Translating it yields CASSPPAPGPIYGYTF. This chain uses TRBV18 with TRBJ1-2; tentatively, D is TRBD1 (5 bases). CDR1 KGHSH and CDR2 LQKENI come from the germline V gene. The CDR3 is 16 amino acids. Deletions cut 0 bases from V and 4 bases from J, with 15 bases between.

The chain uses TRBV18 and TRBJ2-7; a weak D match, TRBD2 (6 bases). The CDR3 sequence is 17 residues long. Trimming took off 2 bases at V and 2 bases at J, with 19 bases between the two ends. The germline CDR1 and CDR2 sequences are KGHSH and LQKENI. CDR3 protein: CASSPFLGTLITYEQYF. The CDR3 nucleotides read TGTGCCAGCTCACCATTCCTCGGGACTCTCATTACCTACGAGCAGTACTTC.

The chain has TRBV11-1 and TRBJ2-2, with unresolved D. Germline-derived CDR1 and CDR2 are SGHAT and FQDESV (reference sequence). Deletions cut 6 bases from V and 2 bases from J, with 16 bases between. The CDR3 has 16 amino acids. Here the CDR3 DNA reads TGTGCCAGCAGAAAAGCTGGGCTCCATAACACCGGGGAGCTGTTTTTT. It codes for CASRKAGLHNTGELFF. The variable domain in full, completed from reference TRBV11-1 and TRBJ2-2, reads EAEVAQSPRYKITEKSQAVAFWCDPISGHATLYWYRQILGQGPELLVQFQDESVVDDSQLPKDRFSAERLKGVDSTLKIQPAELGDSAMYLCASRKAGLHNTGELFFGEGSRLTVL.

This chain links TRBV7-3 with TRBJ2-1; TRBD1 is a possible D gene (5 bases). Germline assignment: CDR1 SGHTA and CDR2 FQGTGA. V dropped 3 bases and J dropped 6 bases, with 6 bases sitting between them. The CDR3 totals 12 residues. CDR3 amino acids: CASSFQGNEQFF. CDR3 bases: TGTGCCAGCAGCTTTCAGGGCAATGAGCAGTTCTTC.